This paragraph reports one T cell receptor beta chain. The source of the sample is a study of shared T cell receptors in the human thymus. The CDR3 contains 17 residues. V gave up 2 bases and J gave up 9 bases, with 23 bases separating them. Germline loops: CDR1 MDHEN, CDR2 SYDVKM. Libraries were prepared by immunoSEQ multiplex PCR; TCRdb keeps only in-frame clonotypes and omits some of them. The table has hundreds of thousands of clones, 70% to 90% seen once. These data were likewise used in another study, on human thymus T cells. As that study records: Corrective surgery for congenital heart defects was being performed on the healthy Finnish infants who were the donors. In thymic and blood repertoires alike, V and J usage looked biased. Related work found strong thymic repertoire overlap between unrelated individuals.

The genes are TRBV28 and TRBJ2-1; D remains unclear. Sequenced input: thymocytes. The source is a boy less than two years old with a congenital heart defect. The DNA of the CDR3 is TGTGCCAGCAGTTTACTATCCCCGGCGTCGGCTGGAGTTGAGCAGTTCTTC. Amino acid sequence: CASSLLSPASAGVEQFF.